Below, 21 T cell receptor beta chains from the same sample are listed, as sequenced in a study of blood T cell repertoires in COVID-19. Method: immunoSEQ multiplex PCR; TCRdb's copy keeps in-frame clones and lacks some. The sample yields fewer than 85,000 clones, about 76% seen once. Sequenced: peripheral blood. These receptors came from a woman older than 75 with active or convalescent COVID-19.

The genes are TRBV28 and TRBJ1-5; the match to TRBD1 covers 10 bases. The germline V gene has CDR1 MDHEN and CDR2 SYDVKM. The CDR3 is 15 amino acids. V gave up 2 bases and J gave up 7 bases; unmatched junction bases: 5. CDR3: CASSLAGDRGQPQHF. CDR3 DNA: TGTGCCAGCAGTTTAGCGGGGGACAGGGGACAGCCCCAGCATTTT.

This clone was seen only a few times. V and J are TRBV3-1 (or the pseudogene TRBV3-2) and TRBJ2-7; a possible D gene is TRBD2 (5 bases). The CDR3 is 14 amino acids. V gave up 0 bases and J gave up 4 bases, with 10 bases separating them. The germline gives CDR1 LGHDT, CDR2 YNNKEL (reference sequence). CDR3 sequence: CASSQDRRLYEQYF. The CDR3 bases are TGTGCCAGCAGCCAAGATCGGAGGCTATACGAGCAGTACTTC.

The V gene is TRBV28, the J gene TRBJ1-1; TRBD1 matches 7 bases. The CDR3 sequence is 14 residues long. Per germline, CDR1 MDHEN and CDR2 SYDVKM. Trimming at V came to 1 base and at J to 3 bases, leaving 2 bases not matched to a gene. CDR3 region: CASSLLDRDTEAFF. The CDR3 coding sequence is TGTGCCAGCAGTTTATTAGACAGGGACACTGAAGCTTTCTTT.

The gene calls are TRBV7-2 and TRBJ2-7; D not certain. V was clipped by 1 base and J by 0 bases, with 7 bases between them. Germline V gene sequence: CDR1 SGHTA, CDR2 FQGNSA. This CDR3 is built from 14 residues. CDR3 sequence (DNA): TGTGCCAGCAGCTTAGGACCTAGCTCCTACGAGCAGTACTTC. Translated: CASSLGPSSYEQYF. The entire variable domain, with the rest obtained from reference TRBV7-2 and TRBJ2-7, is as follows: GAGVSQSPSNKVTEKGKDVELRCDPISGHTALYWYRQSLGQGLEFLIYFQGNSAPDKSGLPSDRFSAERTGGSVSTLTIQRTQQEDSAVYLCASSLGPSSYEQYFGPGTRLTVT.

V usage is TRBV6-5 and J usage is TRBJ2-5; 10 bases are shared with TRBD2. V lost 1 base and J lost 3; bases outside the gene matches: 5. The CDR3 extends over 16 amino acids. CDR1 and CDR2 (germline): MNHEY, SVGAGI. CDR3 loop: CASSYWASGGEETQYF. The CDR3 coding sequence is TGTGCCAGCAGTTACTGGGCTAGCGGGGGAGAAGAGACCCAGTACTTC.

The V call is TRBV4-1, the J call TRBJ1-4; 7 nucleotides line up with TRBD1. V shed 3 bases and J 7 bases; nucleotides not matched to a gene: 8. This CDR3 spans 15 amino acids. CDR1 and CDR2 (germline): MGHRA, YSYEKL. CDR3 amino acids: CASSQRAGGGEKLFF. The CDR3 DNA follows: TGCGCCAGCAGCCAGCGTGCAGGGGGTGGTGAAAAACTGTTTTTT.

Only one count was recorded for this clone. The chain links TRBV13 to TRBJ1-2; D is perhaps TRBD1 (6 bases). The germline V gene encodes CDR1 PRHDT and CDR2 FYEKMQ (reference sequence). Trimming shortened V by 6 bases and J by 7 bases, and 18 bases separated the two germline ends. This CDR3 region has 14 residues. CDR3 amino acids: CASRQTGGAGGYTF. DNA for the CDR3: TGTGCCAGCAGACAAACGGGGGGCGCGGGTGGCTACACCTTC.

This rearrangement joins TRBV5-1 to TRBJ1-5; 11 bases match TRBD1. Germline values: CDR1 SGHRS, CDR2 YFSETQ. J lost 4 bases, V lost 3 bases, and 12 bases had no gene match. The CDR3 has 18 amino acids. CDR3 residues: CASSWGPGTGGGNQPQHF. CDR3 coding DNA: TGCGCCAGCAGCTGGGGTCCCGGGACAGGGGGAGGAAATCAGCCCCAGCATTTT.

This chain links TRBV6-5 with TRBJ1-4, with TRBD1 matching 7 bases. Germline V gene lookup returns CDR1 MNHEY and CDR2 SVGAGI. Trimming cost V 4 bases and J 8 bases; bases outside gene matches: 7. This CDR3 is 14 amino acids long. The CDR3 DNA reads TGTGCCAGCAGTTCCCGGGACAGACGCGAAAAACTGTTTTTT. It specifies CASSSRDRREKLFF.

The chain links TRBV30 to TRBJ1-6; D gene unclear. The CDR3 contains 14 residues. Germline lookup yields CDR1 GTSNPN and CDR2 SVGIG (reference sequence). V dropped 0 bases and J dropped 10 bases, with 13 bases sitting between them. This CDR3 is CAWSVGGVGSPLHF. CDR3 DNA sequence: TGTGCCTGGAGTGTAGGAGGTGTAGGGTCACCCCTCCACTTT.

The CDR3 reads CASSLEAGETDTQYF. The CDR3 nucleotides read TGTGCCAGCAGCTTAGAAGCGGGGGAGACAGATACGCAGTATTTT. The chain carries TRBV7-2 and TRBJ2-3; 8 bases are shared with TRBD2. J was trimmed by 3 bases and V by 1 base; bases with no gene match: 3. The germline CDR1 and CDR2 sequences are SGHTA and FQGNSA. The length of the CDR3 is 15 residues.

This chain's CDR3 is CASTKGTGANTGELFF. The CDR3 bases are TGTGCCAGTACCAAAGGGACAGGCGCTAACACCGGGGAGCTGTTTTTT. The chain employs TRBV19 and TRBJ2-2; 8 bases align to TRBD1. The V gene end was trimmed by 7 bases and the J gene end by 2 bases; junction bases not matched to a gene: 9. Looked up from germline, CDR1 is LNHDA and CDR2 is SQIVND (reference sequence). The CDR3 covers 16 residues.

This chain joins TRBV29-1 and TRBJ2-3; D perhaps matches TRBD2 (5 bases). This CDR3 region has 14 residues. Germline-derived CDR1 and CDR2 are SQVTM and ANQGSEA. Trimming shortened V by 7 bases and J by 5 bases, and 19 bases separated the two germline ends. The CDR3 DNA is TGCAGCGGTACACCCCGGGGTGAGGTAGATACGCAGTATTTT. Translated: CSGTPRGEVDTQYF.

The chain carries TRBV4-1 and TRBJ1-2; D is ambiguous. From germline, CDR1 is MGHRA and CDR2 YSYEKL. Trimming removed 2 bases at V and 3 bases at J, with 16 bases between. This CDR3 is 16 amino acids long. CDR3 protein: CASSQLIPTGDYGYTF. The CDR3 DNA follows: TGCGCCAGCAGCCAACTTATTCCGACCGGGGACTATGGCTACACCTTC.

This sequence joins TRBV6-5 and TRBJ1-5, with unresolved D. Germline lookup yields CDR1 MNHEY and CDR2 SVGAGI. V lost 2 bases to trimming and J lost 4 bases, with 9 bases between them. CDR3 length equals 14 residues. This chain's CDR3 is CASSYVGPNQPQHF. The CDR3 DNA follows: TGTGCCAGCAGTTACGTCGGTCCGAATCAGCCCCAGCATTTT.

This clone was observed a few times. The CDR3 loop reads CASSQQTSGGIKYF. DNA of the CDR3: TGCGCCAGCAGCCAACAGACTAGCGGGGGGATTAAGTACTTC. The rearrangement joins TRBV4-3 to TRBJ2-4; 13 nucleotides match TRBD2. The length of the CDR3 is 14 residues. J gave up 14 bases and V 2 bases, and 6 bases lay outside the gene matches. Germline V gene lookup returns CDR1 LGHNA and CDR2 YSLEER.

The chain combines TRBV28 with TRBJ1-5; tentatively, D is TRBD1 (5 bases). Trimming removed 6 bases at V and 0 bases at J, with 9 bases between. The CDR3 extends over 14 amino acids. Per the germline V gene, CDR1 is MDHEN and CDR2 is SYDVKM. CDR3 residues: CASRRQISNQPQHF. The CDR3 DNA is TGTGCCAGCAGAAGACAGATTAGCAATCAGCCCCAGCATTTT.

The chain is built from TRBV5-1 and TRBJ2-3, with 7 bases that match TRBD1. The J segment lost 4 bases and the V segment lost 3 bases, leaving 5 bases of the junction unmatched. Germline CDR1 SGHRS, CDR2 YFSETQ. This CDR3 is 14 amino acids long. In nucleotides, the CDR3 is TGCGCCAGCAGCTATGGACAGGTCCCAGATACGCAGTATTTT. Its protein is CASSYGQVPDTQYF. Full variable domain (remainder filled in from reference TRBV5-1 and TRBJ2-3): KAGVTQTPRYLIKTRGQQVTLSCSPISGHRSVSWYQQTPGQGLQFLFEYFSETQRNKGNFPGRFSGRQFSNSRSEMNVSTLELGDSALYLCASSYGQVPDTQYFGPGTRLTVL.

The chain couples TRBV30 to TRBJ2-1; possible D gene TRBD1, 6 bases. The CDR3 covers 15 residues. Germline-derived CDR1 and CDR2 are GTSNPN and SVGIG (reference sequence). V lost 2 bases and J lost 3, with 14 bases in between. The CDR3 loop is CAWSWGLDLYNEQFF. The CDR3 DNA reads as TGTGCCTGGAGTTGGGGGCTAGATCTCTACAATGAGCAGTTCTTC.

The sample holds a few counts of this clone. The chain carries TRBV19 and TRBJ1-1; the match to TRBD1 covers 7 bases. The CDR3 runs to 12 residues. Germline V gene lookup returns CDR1 LNHDA and CDR2 SQIVND (reference sequence). Trimming removed 8 bases from V and 7 bases from J; junction bases left unmatched: 7. CDR3 DNA: TGTGCCAGTGCCCGGGACAGAAGTGAAGCTTTCTTT. Its protein is CASARDRSEAFF.

This clone occurred once. This chain connects TRBV30 to TRBJ2-5; possibly TRBD1 for D (6 bases). The germline CDR1 and CDR2 sequences are GTSNPN and SVGIG (reference sequence). The CDR3 totals 14 residues. Trimming removed 5 bases at V and 0 bases at J, with 13 bases between. The CDR3 DNA is TGTGCCTGGGGTGGGACATCATACCAAGAGACCCAGTACTTC. It yields the protein CAWGGTSYQETQYF.